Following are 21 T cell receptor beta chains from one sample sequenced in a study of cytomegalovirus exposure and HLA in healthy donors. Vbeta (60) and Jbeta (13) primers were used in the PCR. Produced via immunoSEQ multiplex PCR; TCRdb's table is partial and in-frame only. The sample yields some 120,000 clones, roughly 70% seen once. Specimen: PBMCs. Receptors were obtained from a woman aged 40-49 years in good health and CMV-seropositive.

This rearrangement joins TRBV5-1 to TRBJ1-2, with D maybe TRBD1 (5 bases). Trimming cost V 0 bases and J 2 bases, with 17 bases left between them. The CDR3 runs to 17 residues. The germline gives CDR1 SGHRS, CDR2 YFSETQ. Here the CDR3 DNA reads TGCGCCAGCAGCTTGGCCCAGGGAGGGCCTCTAAACTATGGCTACACCTTC. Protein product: CASSLAQGGPLNYGYTF.

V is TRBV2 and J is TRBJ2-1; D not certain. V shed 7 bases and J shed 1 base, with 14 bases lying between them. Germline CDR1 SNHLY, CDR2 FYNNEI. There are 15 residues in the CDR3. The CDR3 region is CASTLAKRSYNEQFF. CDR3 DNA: TGTGCCAGCACCTTAGCAAAGAGGTCCTACAATGAGCAGTTCTTC.

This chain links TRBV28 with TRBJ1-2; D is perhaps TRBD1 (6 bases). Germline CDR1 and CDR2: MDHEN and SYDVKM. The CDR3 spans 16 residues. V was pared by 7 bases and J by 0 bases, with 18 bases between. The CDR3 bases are TGTGCCAGCACCTTTCCCGGACAGTTAGCTAACTATGGCTACACCTTC. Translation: CASTFPGQLANYGYTF.

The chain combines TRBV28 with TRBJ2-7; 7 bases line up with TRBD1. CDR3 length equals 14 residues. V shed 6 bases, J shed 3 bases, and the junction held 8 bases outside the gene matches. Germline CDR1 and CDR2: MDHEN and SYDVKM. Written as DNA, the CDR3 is TGTGCCAGCAGGGCTGGACAGGCAGGCTACGAGCAGTACTTC. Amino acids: CASRAGQAGYEQYF.

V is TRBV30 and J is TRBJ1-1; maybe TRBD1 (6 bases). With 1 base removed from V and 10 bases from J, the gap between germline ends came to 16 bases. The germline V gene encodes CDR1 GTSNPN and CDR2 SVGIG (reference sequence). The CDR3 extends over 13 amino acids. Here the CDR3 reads CAWSETSGARAFF. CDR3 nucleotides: TGTGCCTGGAGTGAGACATCAGGGGCTAGAGCTTTCTTT.

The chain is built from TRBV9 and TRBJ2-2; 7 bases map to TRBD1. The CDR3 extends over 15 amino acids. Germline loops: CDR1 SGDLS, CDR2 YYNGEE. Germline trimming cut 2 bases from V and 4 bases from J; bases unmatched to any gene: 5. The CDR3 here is CASSVEGAGTGELFF. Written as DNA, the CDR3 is TGTGCCAGCAGCGTCGAGGGGGCGGGCACCGGGGAGCTGTTTTTT.

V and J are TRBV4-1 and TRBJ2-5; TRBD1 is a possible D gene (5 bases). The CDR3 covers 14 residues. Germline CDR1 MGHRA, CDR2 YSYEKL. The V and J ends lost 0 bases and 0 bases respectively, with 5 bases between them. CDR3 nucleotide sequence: TGCGCCAGCAGCCAAGACAGGGACCAAGAGACCCAGTACTTC. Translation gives CASSQDRDQETQYF.

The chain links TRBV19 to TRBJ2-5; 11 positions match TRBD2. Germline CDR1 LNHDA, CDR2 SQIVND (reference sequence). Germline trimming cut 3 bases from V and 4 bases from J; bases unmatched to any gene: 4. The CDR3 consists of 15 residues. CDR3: CASSILAGGPETQYF. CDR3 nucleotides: TGTGCCAGTAGTATCCTAGCGGGAGGCCCAGAGACCCAGTACTTC.

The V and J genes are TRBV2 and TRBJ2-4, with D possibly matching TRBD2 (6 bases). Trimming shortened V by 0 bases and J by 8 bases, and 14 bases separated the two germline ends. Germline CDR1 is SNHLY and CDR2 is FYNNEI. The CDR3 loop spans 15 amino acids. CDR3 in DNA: TGTGCCAGCAGTGAAGCGGGACTTTCACGGGACATTCAGTACTTC. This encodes CASSEAGLSRDIQYF.

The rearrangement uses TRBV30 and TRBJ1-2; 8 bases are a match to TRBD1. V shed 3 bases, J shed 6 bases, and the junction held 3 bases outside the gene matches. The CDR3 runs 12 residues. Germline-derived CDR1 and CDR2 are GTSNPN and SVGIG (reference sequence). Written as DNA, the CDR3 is TGTGCCTGGAGCCCGGGACAGGATGGCTACACCTTC. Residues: CAWSPGQDGYTF.

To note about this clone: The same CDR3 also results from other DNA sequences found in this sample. CDR3 nucleotides: TGTGCCAGCAGGGGGGGCTCCTACGAGCAGTACTTC. Protein sequence: CASRGGSYEQYF. The chain links TRBV25-1 to TRBJ2-7; perhaps TRBD2 as D (6 bases). The CDR3 loop spans 12 amino acids. Germline lookup yields CDR1 MGHDK and CDR2 SYGVNS. Trimming stripped 6 bases from V and 0 bases from J, with 6 bases between.

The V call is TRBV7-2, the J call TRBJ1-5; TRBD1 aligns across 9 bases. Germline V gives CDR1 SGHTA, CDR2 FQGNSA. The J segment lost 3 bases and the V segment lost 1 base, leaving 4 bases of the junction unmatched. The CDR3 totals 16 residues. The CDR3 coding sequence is TGTGCCAGCAGCTTAGACGGGACAGGGAACAATCAGCCCCAGCATTTT. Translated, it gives CASSLDGTGNNQPQHF.

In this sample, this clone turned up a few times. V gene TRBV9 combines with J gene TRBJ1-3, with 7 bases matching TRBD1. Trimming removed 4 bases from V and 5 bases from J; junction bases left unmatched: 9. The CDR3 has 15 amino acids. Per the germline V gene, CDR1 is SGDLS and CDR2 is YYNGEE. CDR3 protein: CASSLVGDSRNTIYF. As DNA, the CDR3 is TGTGCCAGCAGCCTTGTTGGGGACAGTAGAAACACCATATATTTT.

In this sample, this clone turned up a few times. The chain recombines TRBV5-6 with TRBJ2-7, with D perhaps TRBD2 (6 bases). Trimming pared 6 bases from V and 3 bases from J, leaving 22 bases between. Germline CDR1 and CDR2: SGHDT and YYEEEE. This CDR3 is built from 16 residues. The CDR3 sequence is CASTTGGKPGIYEQYF. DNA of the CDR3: TGTGCCAGCACCACCGGAGGGAAGCCAGGGATCTACGAGCAGTACTTC.

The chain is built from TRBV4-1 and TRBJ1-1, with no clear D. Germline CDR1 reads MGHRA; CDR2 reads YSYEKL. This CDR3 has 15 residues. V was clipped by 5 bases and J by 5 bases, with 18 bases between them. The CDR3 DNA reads TGCGCCAGCAGCGTTAGGACTGTGTCAGGTACTGAAGCTTTCTTT. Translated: CASSVRTVSGTEAFF.

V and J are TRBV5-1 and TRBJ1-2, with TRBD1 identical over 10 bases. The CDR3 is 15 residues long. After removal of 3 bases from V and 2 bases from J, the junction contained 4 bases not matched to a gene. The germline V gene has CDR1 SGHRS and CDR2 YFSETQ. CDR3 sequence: CASSSGTGDNYGYTF. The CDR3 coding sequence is TGCGCCAGCAGCTCAGGGACAGGGGACAACTATGGCTACACCTTC.

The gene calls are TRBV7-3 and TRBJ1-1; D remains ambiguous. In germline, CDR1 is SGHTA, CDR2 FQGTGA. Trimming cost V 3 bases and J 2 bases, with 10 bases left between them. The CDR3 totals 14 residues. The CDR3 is CASSLGPGNTEAFF. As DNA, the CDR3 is TGTGCCAGCAGCTTGGGTCCGGGAAACACTGAAGCTTTCTTT. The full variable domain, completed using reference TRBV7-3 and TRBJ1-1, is GAGVSQTPSNKVTEKGKYVELRCDPISGHTALYWYRQSLGQGPEFLIYFQGTGAADDSGLPNDRFFAVRPEGSVSTLKIQRTERGDSAVYLCASSLGPGNTEAFFGQGTRLTVV.

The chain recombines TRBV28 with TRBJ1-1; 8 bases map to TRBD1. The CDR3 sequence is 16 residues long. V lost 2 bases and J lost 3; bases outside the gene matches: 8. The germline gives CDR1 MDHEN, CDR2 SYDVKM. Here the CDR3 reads CASSLTSGGPDTEAFF. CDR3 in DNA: TGTGCCAGCAGTTTAACTTCAGGGGGCCCGGACACTGAAGCTTTCTTT.

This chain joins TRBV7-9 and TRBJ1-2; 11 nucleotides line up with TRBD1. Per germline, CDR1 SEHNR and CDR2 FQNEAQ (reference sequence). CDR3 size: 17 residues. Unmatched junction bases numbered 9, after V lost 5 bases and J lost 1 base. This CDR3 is CASSRGQGAASNYGYTF. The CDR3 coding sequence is TGTGCCAGCAGCCGAGGACAGGGGGCAGCGAGTAACTATGGCTACACCTTC.

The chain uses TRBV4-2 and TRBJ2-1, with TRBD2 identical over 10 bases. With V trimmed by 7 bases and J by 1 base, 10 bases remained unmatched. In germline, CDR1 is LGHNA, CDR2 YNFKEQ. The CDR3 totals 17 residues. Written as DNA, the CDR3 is TGTGCCAGCAACGGACTAGCGGCCCCATCATCCTACAATGAGCAGTTCTTC. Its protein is CASNGLAAPSSYNEQFF.

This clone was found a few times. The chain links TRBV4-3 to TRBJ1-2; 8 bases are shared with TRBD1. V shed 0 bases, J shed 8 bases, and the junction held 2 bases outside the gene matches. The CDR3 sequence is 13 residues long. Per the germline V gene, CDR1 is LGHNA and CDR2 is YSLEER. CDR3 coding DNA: TGCGCCAGCAGCCAAGATGGGACAGGAGGCTACACCTTC. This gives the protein CASSQDGTGGYTF.